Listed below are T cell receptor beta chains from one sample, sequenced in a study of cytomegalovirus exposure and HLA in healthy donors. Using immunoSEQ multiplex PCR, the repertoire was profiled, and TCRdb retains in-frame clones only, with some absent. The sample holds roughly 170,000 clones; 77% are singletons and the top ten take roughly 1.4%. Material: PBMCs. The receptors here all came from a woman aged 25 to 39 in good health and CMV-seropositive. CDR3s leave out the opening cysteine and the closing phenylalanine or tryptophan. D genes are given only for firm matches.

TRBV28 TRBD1 ASSRGQGNTGELF
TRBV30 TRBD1 AWSFGGQIFAPNYGYT
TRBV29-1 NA SVVGTDGNEQF
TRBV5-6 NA SLATIRDCASYEQY
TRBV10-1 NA ASSVTEKNIQY
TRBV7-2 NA ASSPRGLNQPQH
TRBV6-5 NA ASRASGNTIY
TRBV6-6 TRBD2 ASTRDGGRGGETQY
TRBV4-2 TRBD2 ASSQDRRRESGTDTQY
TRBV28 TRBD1 ASSREGARRETQY
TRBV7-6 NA ASSLGIAGASTDTQY
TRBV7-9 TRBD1 ASSPGQDRRYGYT
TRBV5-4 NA ASSLNSGTYEQY
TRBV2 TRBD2 ASSWAGTSGTLSFTQY
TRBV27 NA ASSSSLNYGYT
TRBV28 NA ASSFEGASRKAF
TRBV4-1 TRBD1 ASSHKGGESYNEQF
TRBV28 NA ASSLQAPLGAQY
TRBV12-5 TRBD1 ASGSPPRGRRDTEAF
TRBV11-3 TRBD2 AAGAGELF
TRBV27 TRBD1 ASSPGTGPDTQY
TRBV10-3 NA AIRDKPMDEQF
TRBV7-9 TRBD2 ASSSGLVYEQY
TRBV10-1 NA ASSEKPGLNYEQY
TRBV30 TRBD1 AWSSRDRGRYEQY
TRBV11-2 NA ASRGRIEAF
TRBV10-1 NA ASSGRGSSYEQY
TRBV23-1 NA ASRRQSNYGYT
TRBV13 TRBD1 ASSLEGTGIQETQY
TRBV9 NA ASSVGGGAGELF
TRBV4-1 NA ASSQEFSGTHEEQY
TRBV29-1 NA SVDGLRTDSPGYT
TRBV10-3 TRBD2 AISEGTSEETQY
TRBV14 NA ASSQSGNQPQH
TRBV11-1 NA ASSLDYTDTQY
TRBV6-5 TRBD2 ASLLAGTDTQY
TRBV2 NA ASSGPLGGNEQF
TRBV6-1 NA ASSGVRTAQETQY
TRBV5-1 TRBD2 ASSLAASGSWETQY
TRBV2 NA ASSEVAVYNEQF
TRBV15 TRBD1 ATRWTGGAGQPQH
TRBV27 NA ASSAGSSYNEQF
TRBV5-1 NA ASSLAVPGNTIY
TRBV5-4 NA ASSGGTAPLEQF
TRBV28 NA AITLIPQRRLAKNIQY
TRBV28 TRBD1 ASSLVTGGTEAF
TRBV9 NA ASSTEDGGYTEAF
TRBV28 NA ASSLEGTTNTGELF
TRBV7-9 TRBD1 ASSLGTGAYEQY
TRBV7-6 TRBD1 ASSQEEGDSSYEQY
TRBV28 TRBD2 ASTPGLAYEQY
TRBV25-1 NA ASSQTALNTEAF
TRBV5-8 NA ASSLTWFSAEAF
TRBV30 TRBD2 AWSGSGRPGETQY
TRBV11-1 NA ASSLALHRTSGEQY
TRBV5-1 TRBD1 ASSSGDRGTKNIQY
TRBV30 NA AWSVRQYEQY
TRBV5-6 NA ASSLTAGEPQH
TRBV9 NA ASSVGISSNQPQH
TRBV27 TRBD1 ASSFSAGTGLG